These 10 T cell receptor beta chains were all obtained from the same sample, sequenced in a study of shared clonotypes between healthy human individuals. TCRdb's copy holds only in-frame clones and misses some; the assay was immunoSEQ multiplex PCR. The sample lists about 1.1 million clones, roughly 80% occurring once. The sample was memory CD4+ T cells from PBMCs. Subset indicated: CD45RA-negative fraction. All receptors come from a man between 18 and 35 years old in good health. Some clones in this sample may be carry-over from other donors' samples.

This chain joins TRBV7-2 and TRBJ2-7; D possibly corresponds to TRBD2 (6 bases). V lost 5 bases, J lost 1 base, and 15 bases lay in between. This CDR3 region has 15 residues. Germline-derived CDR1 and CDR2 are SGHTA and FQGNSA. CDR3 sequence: CASSRGGAGSYEQYF. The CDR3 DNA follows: TGTGCCAGCAGCCGAGGTGGGGCGGGATCCTACGAGCAGTACTTC.

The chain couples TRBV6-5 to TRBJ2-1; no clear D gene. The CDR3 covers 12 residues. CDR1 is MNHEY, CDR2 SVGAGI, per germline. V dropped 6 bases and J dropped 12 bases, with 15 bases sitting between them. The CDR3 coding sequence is TGTGCCAGCAGGAATCAAATGGGCATGCAGTTCTTC. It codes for CASRNQMGMQFF.

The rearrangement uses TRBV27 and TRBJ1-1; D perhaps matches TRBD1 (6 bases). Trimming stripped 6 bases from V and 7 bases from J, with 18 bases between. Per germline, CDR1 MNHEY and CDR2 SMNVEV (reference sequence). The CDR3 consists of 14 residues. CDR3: CASRSLTQGLEAFF. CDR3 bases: TGTGCCAGCAGGTCACTCACACAGGGCCTTGAAGCTTTCTTT.

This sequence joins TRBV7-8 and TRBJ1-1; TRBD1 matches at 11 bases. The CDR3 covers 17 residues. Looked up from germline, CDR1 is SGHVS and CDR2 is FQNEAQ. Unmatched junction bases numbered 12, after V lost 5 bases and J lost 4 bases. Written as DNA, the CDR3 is TGTGCCAGCAGCCTCACCAGGACAGGGGGCATTGGCACTGAAGCTTTCTTT. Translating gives CASSLTRTGGIGTEAFF.

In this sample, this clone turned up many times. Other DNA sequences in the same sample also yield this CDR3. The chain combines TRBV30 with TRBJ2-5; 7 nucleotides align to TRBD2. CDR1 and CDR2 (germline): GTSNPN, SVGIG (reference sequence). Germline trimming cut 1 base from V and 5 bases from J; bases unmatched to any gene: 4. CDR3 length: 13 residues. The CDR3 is CAWSAPAGETQYF. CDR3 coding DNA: TGTGCCTGGAGTGCGCCAGCGGGGGAGACCCAGTACTTC.

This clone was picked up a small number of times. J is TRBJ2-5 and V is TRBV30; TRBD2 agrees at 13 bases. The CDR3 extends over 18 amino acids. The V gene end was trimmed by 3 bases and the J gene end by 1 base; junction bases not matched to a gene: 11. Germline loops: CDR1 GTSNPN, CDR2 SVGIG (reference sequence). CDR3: CAWRGLAGRVGFQETQYF. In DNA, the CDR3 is TGTGCCTGGAGGGGACTAGCGGGAAGGGTGGGGTTCCAAGAGACCCAGTACTTC.

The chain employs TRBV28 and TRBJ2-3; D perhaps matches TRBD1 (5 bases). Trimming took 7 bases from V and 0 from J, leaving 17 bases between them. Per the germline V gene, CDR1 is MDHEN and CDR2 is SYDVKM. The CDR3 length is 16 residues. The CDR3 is CASTRGRLPSTDTQYF. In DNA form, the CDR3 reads TGTGCCAGCACTAGGGGAAGGCTGCCTAGCACAGATACGCAGTATTTT.

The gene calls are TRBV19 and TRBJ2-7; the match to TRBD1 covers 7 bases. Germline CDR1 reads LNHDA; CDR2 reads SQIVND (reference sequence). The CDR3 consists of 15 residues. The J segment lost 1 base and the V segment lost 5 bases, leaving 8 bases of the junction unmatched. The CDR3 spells CASSLRQGYSYEQYF. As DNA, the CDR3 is TGTGCCAGTAGTTTGAGACAGGGCTATTCCTACGAGCAGTACTTC.

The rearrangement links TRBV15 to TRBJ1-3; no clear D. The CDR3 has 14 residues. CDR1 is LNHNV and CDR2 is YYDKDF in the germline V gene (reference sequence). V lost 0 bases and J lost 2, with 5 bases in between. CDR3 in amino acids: CATSREQTGNTIYF. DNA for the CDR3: TGTGCCACCAGCAGAGAGCAGACTGGAAACACCATATATTTT.

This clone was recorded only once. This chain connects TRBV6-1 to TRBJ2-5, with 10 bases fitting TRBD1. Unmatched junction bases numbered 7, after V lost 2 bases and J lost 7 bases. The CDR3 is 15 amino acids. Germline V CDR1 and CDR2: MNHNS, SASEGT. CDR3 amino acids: CASSERTGGFGTQYF. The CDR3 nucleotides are TGTGCCAGCAGTGAAAGGACAGGGGGGTTCGGGACCCAGTACTTC.